This T cell receptor beta chain was observed in a study of T cells in Graves' hyperthyroidism and ophthalmopathy. General study points: Blood shared most expanded thyroid clonotypes above 0.001.

What was amplified from RNA transcripts were TCR beta CDR3 regions. The TCR CDR3 first-round RT-PCR relied on the HTBI primer set. Using its own MiXCR run on the multiplex PCR reads, TCRdb lists one record per CDR3 protein. This sample has a few hundred thousand distinct CDR3 sequences; around 42% occur once, and the top ten carry around 7.7%. V lost 7 bases, J lost 9 bases, and 3 bases stayed unmatched. This CDR3 comprises 10 residues. CDR1 is SQVTM, CDR2 ANQGSEA, per germline. Over 18 months, lack of ophthalmopathy progression marked Graves' hyperthyroidism as stable. Every diagnosis used clinical symptoms, serum thyroxine and TRAb, thyroid ultrasound and orbital computed tomography. As concerns this clonotype: The antigen is unknown.

This chain connects TRBV29-1 to TRBJ1-5, with TRBD1 matching over 7 bases. The clonotype comes from a young woman with Graves' hyperthyroidism. The sequenced sample was peripheral blood or thyroid tissue (not recorded which). This CDR3 is CSARQGPQHF. The DNA for the CDR3 is TGCAGCGCCCGACAGGGGCCCCAGCATTTT.